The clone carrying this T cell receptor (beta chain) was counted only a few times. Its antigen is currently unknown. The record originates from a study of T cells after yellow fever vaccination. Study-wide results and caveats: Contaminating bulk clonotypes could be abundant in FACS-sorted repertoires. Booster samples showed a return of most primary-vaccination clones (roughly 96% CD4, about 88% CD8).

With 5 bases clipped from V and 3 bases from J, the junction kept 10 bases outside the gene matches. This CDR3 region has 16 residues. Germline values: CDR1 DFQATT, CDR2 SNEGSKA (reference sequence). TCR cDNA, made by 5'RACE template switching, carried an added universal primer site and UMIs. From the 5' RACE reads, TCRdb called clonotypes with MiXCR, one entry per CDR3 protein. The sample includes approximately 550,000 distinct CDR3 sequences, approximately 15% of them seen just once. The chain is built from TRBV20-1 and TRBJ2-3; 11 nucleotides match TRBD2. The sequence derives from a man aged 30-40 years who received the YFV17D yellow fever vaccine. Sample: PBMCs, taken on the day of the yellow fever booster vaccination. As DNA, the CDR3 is TGCAGTGCTCGGACTAGCGGGTCTTCGAGTACAGATACGCAGTATTTT. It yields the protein CSARTSGSSSTDTQYF.